The next 5 T cell receptor beta chains were all read from a single sample in a study of CD8 T cells in ankylosing spondylitis. The study, taken as a whole, reports: Made up of eight highly homologous variants, a TCR beta motif appeared characteristic of ankylosing spondylitis blood.

These TCRs are of unknown antigen specificity. MiXCR, run by TCRdb on the 5' RACE reads, gives a single entry per CDR3 protein. Of around 770,000 distinct CDR3 sequences detected, around 17% appear once; the ten largest clones hold roughly a fifth. The material sequenced was blood, either unsorted or a sorted T cell fraction (not recorded which). The receptors stem from a male donor with ankylosing spondylitis.

This clonotype was counted a few times. The CDR3 sequence: CASSPPRDRIGELFF. CDR3 coding DNA: TGTGCCAGCAGTCCTCCCCGGGACAGGATCGGGGAGCTGTTTTTT. The chain is built from TRBV12-3 or TRBV12-4 and TRBJ2-2; TRBD1 agrees at 8 bases. J gave up 7 bases and V 5 bases, and 9 bases lay outside the gene matches. The length of the CDR3 is 15 residues.

This clonotype showed up just a few times. The chain recombines TRBV3-1 with TRBJ1-2, with D uncertain. The V gene's germline CDR1 is LGHDT and CDR2 YNNKEL (reference sequence). This CDR3 region has 14 residues. V dropped 4 bases and J dropped 0 bases, with 9 bases sitting between them. CDR3 DNA: TGTGCCAGCAGCCCCCGGTGGGCTAACTATGGCTACACCTTC. Its protein product is CASSPRWANYGYTF.

Only a few counts were recorded for this clonotype. This sequence joins TRBV29-1 and TRBJ1-1; D is unclear. Trimming took 0 bases from V and 7 from J, leaving 12 bases between them. The CDR3 consists of 13 residues. Per germline, CDR1 SQVTM and CDR2 ANQGSEA. The CDR3 is CSVEDLVRSEAFF. The CDR3, as DNA: TGCAGCGTTGAAGATCTAGTTAGGAGTGAAGCTTTCTTT.

The table lists this clonotype with a few counts. The chain uses TRBV15 and TRBJ2-1, with 11 nucleotides matching TRBD2. V was clipped by 0 bases and J by 7 bases; unmatched bases: 5. This CDR3 spans 16 amino acids. Germline CDR1 and CDR2: LNHNV and YYDKDF (reference sequence). The CDR3 bases are TGTGCCACCAGCAGAGATCGGCCTAGCGGGAGGAATGAGCAGTTCTTC. Its translation: CATSRDRPSGRNEQFF. The full variable domain, its missing parts supplied by reference TRBV15 and TRBJ2-1, is DAMVIQNPRYQVTQFGKPVTLSCSQTLNHNVMYWYQQKSSQAPKLLFHYYDKDFNNEADTPDNFQSRRPNTSFCFLDIRSPGLGDTAMYLCATSRDRPSGRNEQFFGPGTRLTVL.

The CDR3 DNA is TGTGCCAGCAACCCGGGACTAGAAGAGACCCAGTACTTC. Its translation: CASNPGLEETQYF. J is TRBJ2-5 and V is TRBV2, with TRBD2 matching over 8 bases. With 7 bases clipped from V and 3 bases from J, the junction kept 4 bases outside the gene matches. The V gene's germline CDR1 is SNHLY and CDR2 FYNNEI. This CDR3 has 13 amino acids.